Listed here are 26 T cell receptor beta chains from one sample, sequenced in a study of blood T cell repertoires in COVID-19. Method: immunoSEQ multiplex PCR; TCRdb's copy keeps in-frame clones and lacks some. This repertoire shows tens of thousands of clones, 70% to 85% found once; its top ten account for roughly 1.9%. Sample: peripheral blood. The source is a woman aged 60-75 years with acute or convalescent COVID-19.

The chain couples TRBV19 to TRBJ1-5, with a possible D match to TRBD1 (6 bases). The V and J ends lost 5 bases and 0 bases respectively, with 23 bases between them. This CDR3 has 19 residues. In germline, CDR1 is LNHDA, CDR2 SQIVND (reference sequence). The CDR3 region has the DNA TGTGCCAGTAGTGGGGGCCGGGTCTCTACCCTACATAGCAATCAGCCCCAGCATTTT. This translates into CASSGGRVSTLHSNQPQHF.

This chain joins TRBV19 and TRBJ1-6; D is undetermined. This CDR3 is 16 amino acids long. Trimming shortened V by 3 bases and J by 9 bases, and 18 bases separated the two germline ends. The germline V gene has CDR1 LNHDA and CDR2 SQIVND (reference sequence). CDR3 DNA sequence: TGTGCCAGTAGTATGCAGCCCCGGGAGCTGGCTTCACCCCTCCACTTT. It translates to CASSMQPRELASPLHF.

The chain couples TRBV14 to TRBJ2-3; D possibly corresponds to TRBD2 (5 bases). Trimming took off 0 bases at V and 2 bases at J, with 12 bases between the two ends. The CDR3 is made up of 16 amino acids. Germline V gene lookup returns CDR1 SGHDN and CDR2 FVKESK. CDR3 nucleotide sequence: TGTGCCAGCAGCCAAGAGACGGGAAGAGCCACAGATACGCAGTATTTT. This gives the protein CASSQETGRATDTQYF.

This rearrangement joins TRBV19 to TRBJ1-2; 8 bases match TRBD1. Germline V lookup: CDR1 LNHDA, CDR2 SQIVND (reference sequence). V trimming: 8 bases; J trimming: 5 bases; junction bases outside the gene matches: 19. The CDR3 is made up of 17 amino acids. CDR3 amino acids: CASPKMGDTGTGYGYTF. CDR3 bases: TGTGCCAGTCCCAAGATGGGAGATACCGGGACAGGTTATGGCTACACCTTC.

Points on this clone: One end of the junction does not line up with germline, which may come from a read error. The chain uses TRBV3-1 (or the pseudogene TRBV3-2) and TRBJ1-2; 7 bases fit TRBD1. CDR1 LGHDT and CDR2 YNNKEL come from the germline V gene (reference sequence). There are 15 residues in the CDR3. CDR3 residues: CASSKDREVGYGYTF. The DNA for the CDR3 is TGTGCCAGCAGCAAAGACAGGGAGGTCGGTTATGGCTACACCTTC.

The CDR3 nucleotides read TGTGCCAGCAGCCCTAGGGTAGCGGGGGGGCTGAAGACCCAGTACTTC. It is translated as CASSPRVAGGLKTQYF. The genes are TRBV7-3 and TRBJ2-5; TRBD2 aligns across 11 bases. Germline loops: CDR1 SGHTA, CDR2 FQGTGA. With 5 bases clipped from V and 6 bases from J, the junction kept 11 bases outside the gene matches. The CDR3 totals 16 residues.

This chain connects TRBV5-4 to TRBJ1-1; D ambiguous. V lost 4 bases to trimming and J lost 1 base, with 11 bases between them. CDR3 length: 14 residues. Germline V gene data show CDR1 as SGHNT and CDR2 as YYREEE (reference sequence). The CDR3 protein is CASSVTDQNTEAFF. The CDR3 DNA reads TGTGCCAGCAGCGTAACAGACCAGAACACTGAAGCTTTCTTT.

The rearrangement links TRBV6-5 to TRBJ2-1; tentatively, D is TRBD2 (7 bases). The CDR3 sequence is 15 residues long. Trimming took 6 bases from V and 8 from J, leaving 20 bases between them. The germline V gene encodes CDR1 MNHEY and CDR2 SVGAGI. Here the CDR3 reads CASRGSGGGEHEQFF. CDR3 coding DNA: TGTGCCAGCAGAGGCTCGGGGGGCGGGGAGCATGAGCAGTTCTTC.

This clone has a handful of counts. The V gene is TRBV7-2, the J gene TRBJ2-3, with 9 bases matching TRBD2. This CDR3 spans 18 amino acids. V was pared by 6 bases and J by 3 bases, with 16 bases of the junction left unmatched. From germline, CDR1 is SGHTA and CDR2 FQGNSA. The CDR3 loop is CASRQTGASGTSTDTQYF. The CDR3 region has the DNA TGTGCCAGCAGACAAACGGGGGCTAGCGGGACATCAACAGATACGCAGTATTTT.

The chain joins TRBV5-1 to TRBJ2-1; TRBD1 might be the D (6 bases). V was cut by 4 bases and J by 0 bases, with 8 bases left in between. This CDR3 spans 14 amino acids. Germline CDR1 is SGHRS and CDR2 is YFSETQ. CDR3 nucleotide sequence: TGCGCCAGCAGCGGGGGCAACTCCTACAATGAGCAGTTCTTC. It is translated as CASSGGNSYNEQFF. The variable domain in full, with the rest retrieved from reference TRBV5-1 and TRBJ2-1, is KAGVTQTPRYLIKTRGQQVTLSCSPISGHRSVSWYQQTPGQGLQFLFEYFSETQRNKGNFPGRFSGRQFSNSRSEMNVSTLELGDSALYLCASSGGNSYNEQFFGPGTRLTVL.

J is TRBJ2-7 and V is TRBV7-2; 10 bases are shared with TRBD2. The V and J ends lost 0 bases and 4 bases, in that order; junction bases with no gene match: 6. Germline CDR1 and CDR2: SGHTA and FQGNSA. This CDR3 has 16 residues. CDR3 loop: CASSLATSGVGYEQYF. In DNA form, the CDR3 reads TGTGCCAGCAGCTTAGCTACTAGCGGGGTCGGGTACGAGCAGTACTTC.

The chain has TRBV18 and TRBJ1-1, with TRBD1 identical over 7 bases. CDR1 is KGHSH, CDR2 LQKENI, per germline. V shed 3 bases and J 9 bases; nucleotides not matched to a gene: 7. The CDR3 contains 13 residues. CDR3 in amino acids: CASSPFTGVQAFF. CDR3 bases: TGTGCCAGCTCACCCTTCACAGGGGTTCAAGCTTTCTTT.

Notes on this clone: The junction departs from the called germline gene at one end, perhaps through a read error. This rearrangement joins TRBV3-1 (or the pseudogene TRBV3-2) to TRBJ2-1; no clear D gene. Germline V CDR1 and CDR2: LGHDT, YNNKEL (reference sequence). The length of the CDR3 is 11 residues. The CDR3 bases are TGTGCCAGCAGCCAAGTGCTGGCCTTGGTCTTC. This sequence encodes CASSQVLALVF.

The gene calls are TRBV5-6 and TRBJ2-7; TRBD1 agrees at 8 bases. CDR3 length: 16 residues. Per the germline V gene, CDR1 is SGHDT and CDR2 is YYEEEE. Losses at the gene ends were 0 bases for V and 4 bases for J; bases not matched to a gene: 9. CDR3 residues: CASSLGLRTGMYEQYF. The CDR3 DNA follows: TGTGCCAGCAGCTTGGGGCTCAGGACAGGGATGTACGAGCAGTACTTC.

The chain carries TRBV27 and TRBJ2-3, with D possibly TRBD2 on 6 matching bases. V was trimmed by 0 bases and J by 6 bases, leaving 13 bases between them. Germline values: CDR1 MNHEY, CDR2 SMNVEV (reference sequence). This CDR3 comprises 15 residues. The CDR3 region has the DNA TGTGCCAGCAGTTTATCGCGGGAACGGATGGATACGCAGTATTTT. It is translated as CASSLSRERMDTQYF.

This chain uses TRBV29-1 with TRBJ1-5, with D possibly being TRBD1 (5 bases). V lost 4 bases to trimming and J lost 5 bases, with 12 bases between them. The CDR3 sequence is 13 residues long. Germline loops: CDR1 SQVTM, CDR2 ANQGSEA. The CDR3 DNA reads as TGCAGCGTTGGGAGGGGTGTCGATCAGCCCCAGCATTTT. This gives the protein CSVGRGVDQPQHF.

Regarding this clone: Other DNA sequences within the sample encode an identical CDR3. The chain couples TRBV7-3 to TRBJ2-1; D is perhaps TRBD2 (5 bases). Germline CDR1 and CDR2: SGHTA and FQGTGA. Trimming removed 0 bases from V and 7 bases from J, with 7 bases in between. CDR3 size: 13 residues. CDR3 loop: CASSLTGGNEQFF. The CDR3 nucleotides read TGTGCCAGCAGCTTAACCGGAGGTAATGAGCAGTTCTTC.

The V call is TRBV5-6, the J call TRBJ1-1, with 7 bases lining up with TRBD1. Trimming removed 2 bases from V and 0 bases from J; junction bases left unmatched: 7. Per the germline V gene, CDR1 is SGHDT and CDR2 is YYEEEE. The CDR3 sequence is 16 residues long. Here the CDR3 DNA reads TGTGCCAGCAGCTTTTCCGGGACAGAGATGAACACTGAAGCTTTCTTT. Protein: CASSFSGTEMNTEAFF.

The genes are TRBV3-1 (or the pseudogene TRBV3-2) and TRBJ1-2, with a weak D call TRBD1 (6 bases). Trimming pared 7 bases from V and 1 base from J, leaving 16 bases between. Germline-derived CDR1 and CDR2 are LGHDT and YNNKEL (reference sequence). CDR3 length: 15 residues. This chain's CDR3 is CASKPGGTSNYGYTF. The CDR3 DNA is TGTGCCAGCAAACCGGGGGGGACAAGTAACTATGGCTACACCTTC.

The chain joins TRBV5-6 to TRBJ1-2; 8 nucleotides match TRBD1. The CDR3 extends over 14 amino acids. With 0 bases clipped from V and 8 bases from J, the junction kept 6 bases outside the gene matches. The germline V gene encodes CDR1 SGHDT and CDR2 YYEEEE. The CDR3 DNA sequence: TGTGCCAGCAGCTTGGGCCAGGGGGCGAGGGGCTACACCTTC. Residues: CASSLGQGARGYTF.

This clone appeared a few times. This sequence joins TRBV6-5 and TRBJ2-7; possibly TRBD1 for D (6 bases). The CDR3 length is 14 residues. CDR1 and CDR2 (germline): MNHEY, SVGAGI. Trimming cost V 8 bases and J 1 base, with 15 bases left between them. CDR3 in DNA: TGTGCCAGCTCTAGGGGGACATTGTCCTACGAGCAGTACTTC. This codes for CASSRGTLSYEQYF.

The CDR3 here is CASSNQGGADGYTF. The CDR3 DNA reads as TGTGCCAGTAGTAACCAAGGGGGCGCGGATGGCTACACCTTC. The chain joins TRBV19 to TRBJ1-2; TRBD1 aligns across 7 bases. The length of the CDR3 is 14 residues. Germline CDR1 and CDR2: LNHDA and SQIVND (reference sequence). The V and J ends lost 4 bases and 6 bases, in that order; junction bases with no gene match: 8.

CDR3 DNA: TGTGCCAGCAGCTTGGTAGGGACAGCCCAATCGAGTAGCTACACCTTC. Its translation is CASSLVGTAQSSSYTF. This chain connects TRBV5-6 to TRBJ1-2, with 7 bases identical to TRBD1. Looked up from germline, CDR1 is SGHDT and CDR2 is YYEEEE. CDR3 length: 16 amino acids. V shed 0 bases, J shed 9 bases, and the junction held 14 bases outside the gene matches.

This sequence joins TRBV7-9 and TRBJ2-5; 9 bases map to TRBD1. The V gene end was trimmed by 5 bases and the J gene end by 1 base; junction bases not matched to a gene: 11. CDR3 length: 17 residues. Germline CDR1 SEHNR, CDR2 FQNEAQ (reference sequence). The CDR3 bases are TGTGCCAGCAGCCCGGGACAGGGTGTGGTGGGCCAAGAGACCCAGTACTTC. As protein: CASSPGQGVVGQETQYF.

The chain links TRBV5-1 to TRBJ1-1, with TRBD1 as a possible D gene (6 bases). The CDR3 consists of 15 residues. The germline V gene has CDR1 SGHRS and CDR2 YFSETQ. With 9 bases removed from V and 1 base from J, the gap between germline ends came to 19 bases. The CDR3 reads CATSPSGTQNTEAFF. The CDR3 DNA follows: TGCGCCACCTCACCATCCGGGACACAGAACACTGAAGCTTTCTTT.

The CDR3 nucleotides are TGTGCCAGCACCGAGGACAGGGTATTGAATGAAAAACTGTTTTTT. This gives the protein CASTEDRVLNEKLFF. The chain joins TRBV2 to TRBJ1-4, with 8 nucleotides matching TRBD1. V trimming: 7 bases; J trimming: 5 bases; junction bases outside the gene matches: 9. CDR3 size: 15 residues. Germline lookup yields CDR1 SNHLY and CDR2 FYNNEI.